The 4 T cell receptor beta chains in this list originate from one sample, sequenced in a study of blood T cell repertoires in COVID-19. Profiled with immunoSEQ multiplex PCR; TCRdb holds only in-frame clones, not every one. The sample holds 100,000 or so clones, roughly 80% seen once. The sample was peripheral blood. These receptor sequences come from a human donor in a cohort sampled during active COVID-19.

DNA for the CDR3: TGCGCCAGCGGAACAGGGGGCTACACAGATACGCAGTATTTT. Its protein is CASGTGGYTDTQYF. The chain uses TRBV5-1 and TRBJ2-3, with 9 positions matching TRBD1. This CDR3 has 14 amino acids. The germline V gene encodes CDR1 SGHRS and CDR2 YFSETQ. The trim removed 7 bases at V and 2 bases at J, leaving 5 bases unmatched.

This clone was detected once. Germline is not matched at one junction end, which may reflect a read error. Other DNA sequences in the sample encode the same CDR3. The gene calls are TRBV18 and TRBJ1-2; D gene ambiguous. CDR1 KGHSH and CDR2 LQKENI come from the germline V gene. This CDR3 comprises 14 residues. The DNA for the CDR3 is TGTGCTAGCTCACCAGAGGGAGTTAACTATGGCTACACCTTC. Its protein is CASSPEGVNYGYTF.

V is TRBV28 and J is TRBJ2-3; D gene ambiguous. Germline V lookup: CDR1 MDHEN, CDR2 SYDVKM. V was pared by 7 bases and J by 2 bases, with 13 bases between. This CDR3 spans 14 amino acids. The CDR3 sequence: CASTVATHTDTQYF. The CDR3 DNA reads TGTGCCAGCACCGTTGCTACGCACACAGATACGCAGTATTTT.

The chain is built from TRBV6-5 and TRBJ2-5; 7 bases match TRBD1. This CDR3 comprises 15 residues. With 6 bases clipped from V and 5 bases from J, the junction kept 12 bases outside the gene matches. Germline V gene lookup returns CDR1 MNHEY and CDR2 SVGAGI. CDR3: CASRGGGTGEETQYF. The CDR3 coding sequence is TGTGCCAGCAGAGGGGGCGGTACGGGCGAGGAGACCCAGTACTTC.